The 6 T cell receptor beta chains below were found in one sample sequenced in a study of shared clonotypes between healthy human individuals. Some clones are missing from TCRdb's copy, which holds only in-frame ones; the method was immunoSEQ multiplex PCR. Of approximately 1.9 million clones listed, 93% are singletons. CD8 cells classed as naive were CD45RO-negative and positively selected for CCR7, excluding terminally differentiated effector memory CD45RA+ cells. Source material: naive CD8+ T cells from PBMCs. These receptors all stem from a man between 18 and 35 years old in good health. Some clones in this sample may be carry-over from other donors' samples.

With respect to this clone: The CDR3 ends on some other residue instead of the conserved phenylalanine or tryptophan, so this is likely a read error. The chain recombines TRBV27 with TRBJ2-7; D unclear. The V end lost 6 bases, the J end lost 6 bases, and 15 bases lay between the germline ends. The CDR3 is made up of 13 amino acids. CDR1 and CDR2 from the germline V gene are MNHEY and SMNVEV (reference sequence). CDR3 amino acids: CASSQTGTGEQYL. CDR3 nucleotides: TGTGCCAGCAGCCAGACCGGTACCGGCGAGCAGTACCTC.

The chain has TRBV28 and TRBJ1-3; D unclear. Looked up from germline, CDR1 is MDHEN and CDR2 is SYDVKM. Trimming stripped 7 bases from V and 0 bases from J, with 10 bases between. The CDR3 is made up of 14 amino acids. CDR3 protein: CASKWHYSGNTIYF. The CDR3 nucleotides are TGTGCCAGCAAATGGCATTACTCTGGAAACACCATATATTTT. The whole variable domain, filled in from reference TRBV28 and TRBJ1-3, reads DVKVTQSSRYLVKRTGEKVFLECVQDMDHENMFWYRQDPGLGLRLIYFSYDVKMKEKGDIPEGYSVSREKKERFSLILESASTNQTSMYLCASKWHYSGNTIYFGEGSWLTVV.

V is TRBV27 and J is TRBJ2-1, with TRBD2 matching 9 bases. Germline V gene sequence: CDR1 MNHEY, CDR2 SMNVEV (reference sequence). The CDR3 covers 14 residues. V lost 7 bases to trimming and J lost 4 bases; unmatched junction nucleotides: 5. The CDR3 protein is CASKVAGDYNEQFF. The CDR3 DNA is TGTGCCAGCAAAGTAGCGGGAGATTACAATGAGCAGTTCTTC.

This chain's CDR3 is CASSTHHRDRGWRLTGELFF. The CDR3 DNA follows: TGTGCCAGTAGTACACACCACCGGGACAGGGGGTGGAGGTTGACCGGGGAGCTGTTTTTT. The V and J genes are TRBV19 and TRBJ2-2; 11 bases are shared with TRBD1. Trimming at V came to 4 bases and at J to 5 bases, leaving 18 bases not matched to a gene. CDR1 and CDR2 (germline): LNHDA, SQIVND (reference sequence). The CDR3 has 20 residues.

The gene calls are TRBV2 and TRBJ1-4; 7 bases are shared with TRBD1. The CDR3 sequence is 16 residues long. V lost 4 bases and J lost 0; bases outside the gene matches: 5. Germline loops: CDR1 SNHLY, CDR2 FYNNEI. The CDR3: CASSGTTGPTNEKLFF. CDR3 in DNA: TGTGCCAGCAGTGGGACGACAGGGCCAACTAATGAAAAACTGTTTTTT.

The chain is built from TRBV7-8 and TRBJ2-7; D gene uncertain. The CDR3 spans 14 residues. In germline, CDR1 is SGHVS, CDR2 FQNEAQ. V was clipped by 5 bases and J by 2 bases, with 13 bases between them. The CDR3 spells CASSPSGSPYEQYF. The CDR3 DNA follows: TGTGCCAGCAGCCCCTCCGGGTCCCCCTACGAGCAGTACTTC. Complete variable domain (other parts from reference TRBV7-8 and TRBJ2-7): GAGVSQSPRYKVAKRGQDVALRCDPISGHVSLFWYQQALGQGPEFLTYFQNEAQLDKSGLPSDRFFAERPEGSVSTLKIQRTQQEDSAVYLCASSPSGSPYEQYFGPGTRLTVT.